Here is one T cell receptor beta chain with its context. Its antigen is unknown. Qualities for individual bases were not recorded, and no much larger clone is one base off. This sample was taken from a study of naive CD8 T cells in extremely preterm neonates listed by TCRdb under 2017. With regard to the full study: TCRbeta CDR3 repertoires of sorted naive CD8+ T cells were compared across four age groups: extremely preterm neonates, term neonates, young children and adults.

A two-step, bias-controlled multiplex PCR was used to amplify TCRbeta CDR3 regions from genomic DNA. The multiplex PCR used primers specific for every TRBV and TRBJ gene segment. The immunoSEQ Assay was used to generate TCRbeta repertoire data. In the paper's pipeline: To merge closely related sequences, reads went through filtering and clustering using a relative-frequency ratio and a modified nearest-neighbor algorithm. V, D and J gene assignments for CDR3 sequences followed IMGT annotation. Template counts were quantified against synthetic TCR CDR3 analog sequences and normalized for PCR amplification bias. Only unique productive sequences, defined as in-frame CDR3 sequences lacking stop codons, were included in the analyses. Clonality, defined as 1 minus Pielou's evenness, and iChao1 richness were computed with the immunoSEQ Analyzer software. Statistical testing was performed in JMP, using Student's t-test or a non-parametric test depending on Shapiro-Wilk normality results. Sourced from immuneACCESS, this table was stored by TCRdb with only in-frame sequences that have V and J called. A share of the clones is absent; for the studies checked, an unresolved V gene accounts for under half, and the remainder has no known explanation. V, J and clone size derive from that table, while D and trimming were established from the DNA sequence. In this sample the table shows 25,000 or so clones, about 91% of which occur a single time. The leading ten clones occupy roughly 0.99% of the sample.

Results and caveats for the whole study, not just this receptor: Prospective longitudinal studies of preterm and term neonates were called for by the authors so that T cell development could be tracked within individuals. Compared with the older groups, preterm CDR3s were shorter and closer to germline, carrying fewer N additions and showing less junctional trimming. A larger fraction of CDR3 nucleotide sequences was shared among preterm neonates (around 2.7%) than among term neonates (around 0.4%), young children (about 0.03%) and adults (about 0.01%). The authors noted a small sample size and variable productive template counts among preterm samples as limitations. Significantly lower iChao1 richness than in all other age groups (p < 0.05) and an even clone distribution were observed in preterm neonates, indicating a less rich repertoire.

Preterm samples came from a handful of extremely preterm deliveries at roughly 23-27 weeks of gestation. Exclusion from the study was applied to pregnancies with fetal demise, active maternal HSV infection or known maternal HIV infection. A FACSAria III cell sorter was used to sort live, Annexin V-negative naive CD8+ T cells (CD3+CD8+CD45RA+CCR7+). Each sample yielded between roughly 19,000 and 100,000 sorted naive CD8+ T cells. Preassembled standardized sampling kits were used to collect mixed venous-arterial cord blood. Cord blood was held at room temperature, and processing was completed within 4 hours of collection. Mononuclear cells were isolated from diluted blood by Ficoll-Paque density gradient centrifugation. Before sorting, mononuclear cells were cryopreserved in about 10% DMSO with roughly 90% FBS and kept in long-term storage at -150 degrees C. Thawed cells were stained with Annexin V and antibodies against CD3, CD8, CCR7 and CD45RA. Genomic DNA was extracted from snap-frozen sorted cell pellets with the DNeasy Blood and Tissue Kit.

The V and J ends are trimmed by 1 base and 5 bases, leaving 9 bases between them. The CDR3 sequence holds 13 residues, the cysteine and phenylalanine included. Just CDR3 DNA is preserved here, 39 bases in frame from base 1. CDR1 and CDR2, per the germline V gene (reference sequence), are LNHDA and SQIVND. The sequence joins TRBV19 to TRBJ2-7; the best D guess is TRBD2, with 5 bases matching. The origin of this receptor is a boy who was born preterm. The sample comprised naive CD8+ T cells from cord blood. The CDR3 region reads CASSIGRWNEQYF. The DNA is TGTGCCAGTAGTATAGGGAGGTGGAACGAGCAGTACTTC.